Below are 9 T cell receptor beta chains sequenced from a single sample in a study of blood T cell repertoires in COVID-19. The data were produced by immunoSEQ multiplex PCR, yet TCRdb's version contains in-frame clones alone and is incomplete. The sample has approximately 140,000 clones; under 90% are singletons. Sequenced sample: peripheral blood. Receptors originate from a human donor in a cohort sampled during active COVID-19.

This chain joins TRBV6-5 and TRBJ1-1, with D possibly TRBD1 on 5 matching bases. The CDR3 totals 11 residues. Deletions cut 11 bases from V and 1 base from J, with 8 bases between. The germline V gene has CDR1 MNHEY and CDR2 SVGAGI. CDR3 protein: CAYGQNTEAFF. The CDR3 DNA reads TGTGCCTACGGACAGAACACTGAAGCTTTCTTT.

This clone appeared a few times. The chain recombines TRBV19 with TRBJ1-1; D possibly corresponds to TRBD1 (6 bases). Germline V lookup: CDR1 LNHDA, CDR2 SQIVND (reference sequence). The V end was cut by 6 bases, the J end by 2 bases, with 13 bases between. This CDR3 comprises 14 residues. The CDR3 sequence: CASSPDRLNTEAFF. Here the CDR3 DNA reads TGTGCCAGTAGCCCAGACAGGCTTAACACTGAAGCTTTCTTT.

The chain has TRBV28 and TRBJ1-5, with 8 bases aligning to TRBD1. Trimming took 4 bases from V and 5 from J; bases not matched to a gene: 13. CDR3 length equals 17 residues. The germline V gene has CDR1 MDHEN and CDR2 SYDVKM. Here the CDR3 DNA reads TGTGCCAGCAGTTCGAATCGCGACAGGGGTAGGTATCAGCCCCAGCATTTT. Translated: CASSSNRDRGRYQPQHF.

This clone was detected once. The chain joins TRBV18 to TRBJ2-4, with TRBD2 as a possible D gene (6 bases). This CDR3 comprises 15 residues. CDR1 KGHSH and CDR2 LQKENI come from the germline V gene. V lost 8 bases and J lost 7, with 21 bases in between. For the CDR3, the DNA is TGTGCCAGCCTATGGGAGGATAACCCGTCGAACATTCAGTACTTC. It codes for CASLWEDNPSNIQYF.

V and J are TRBV5-8 and TRBJ2-5, with 7 bases lining up with TRBD1. The germline V gene encodes CDR1 SGHTS and CDR2 YDEGEE. The CDR3 spans 14 residues. V was pared by 4 bases and J by 0 bases, with 3 bases of the junction left unmatched. CDR3 sequence reads: CASSPGQDQETQYF. CDR3 sequence (DNA): TGTGCCAGCAGCCCCGGACAGGACCAAGAGACCCAGTACTTC.

This sequence joins TRBV14 and TRBJ1-2; D call uncertain. The CDR3 sequence is 14 residues long. Germline V gene data show CDR1 as SGHDN and CDR2 as FVKESK. V was clipped by 0 bases and J by 8 bases, with 13 bases between them. The CDR3 here is CASSQDIASGGYTF. In DNA form, the CDR3 reads TGTGCCAGCAGCCAAGATATCGCCAGCGGCGGCTACACCTTC. The entire variable domain, with the rest obtained from reference TRBV14 and TRBJ1-2, is as follows: EAGVTQFPSHSVIEKGQTVTLRCDPISGHDNLYWYRRVMGKEIKFLLHFVKESKQDESGMPNNRFLAERTGGTYSTLKVQPAELEDSGVYFCASSQDIASGGYTFGSGTRLTVV.

This chain links TRBV6-5 with TRBJ2-1, with D hard to call. The CDR3 consists of 14 residues. Germline V lookup: CDR1 MNHEY, CDR2 SVGAGI. V was pared by 6 bases and J by 7 bases, with 16 bases between. The CDR3 DNA is TGTGCCAGCAGCCTAAAGTCACAGTGGAATGAGCAGTTCTTC. Translated: CASSLKSQWNEQFF.

This clone was recorded once. The V and J genes are TRBV5-1 and TRBJ1-1; 8 bases are a match to TRBD1. Germline values: CDR1 SGHRS, CDR2 YFSETQ. The CDR3 totals 13 residues. Trimming at V came to 4 bases and at J to 4 bases, leaving 3 bases not matched to a gene. The CDR3 loop reads CASSADRGTEAFF. CDR3 DNA sequence: TGCGCCAGCAGCGCCGACAGGGGCACTGAAGCTTTCTTT.

The rearrangement links TRBV13 to TRBJ2-7; 8 bases align to TRBD1. With 4 bases clipped from V and 3 bases from J, the junction kept 5 bases outside the gene matches. Germline values: CDR1 PRHDT, CDR2 FYEKMQ (reference sequence). The CDR3 is 14 amino acids. The CDR3 loop is CASSYDRGFYEQYF. The DNA of the CDR3 is TGTGCCAGCAGCTACGACAGGGGATTCTACGAGCAGTACTTC.